This TCR beta chain was captured in a study of T-cell reconstitution after alpha-beta-depleted transplantation in children. V lost 5 bases to trimming and J lost 5 bases, with 18 bases between them. The CDR3 sequence is 16 residues long. TCRbeta library preparation incorporated unique molecular identifiers. TCRdb re-analysed the PCR reads in MiXCR, keeping a single row per CDR3 protein. Of about 980,000 distinct CDR3 sequences listed, about 29% were seen once; the top ten hold more than 25%. This clonotype was counted only a few times. This chain joins TRBV12-3 or TRBV12-4 and TRBJ2-2; D is possibly TRBD1 (6 bases). The receptor was isolated from a boy in the first two years of life who had a stem cell transplant for SCID, so the T cells may come from the graft donor. Material: PBMCs, mostly from graft donor cells, obtained 360 days after TCRalphabeta/CD19-depleted stem cell transplant. CDR3 bases: TGTGCCAGCAGTCGCCTAGGACAGTCGCTGACCGGGGAGCTGTTTTTT. Translation gives CASSRLGQSLTGELFF.